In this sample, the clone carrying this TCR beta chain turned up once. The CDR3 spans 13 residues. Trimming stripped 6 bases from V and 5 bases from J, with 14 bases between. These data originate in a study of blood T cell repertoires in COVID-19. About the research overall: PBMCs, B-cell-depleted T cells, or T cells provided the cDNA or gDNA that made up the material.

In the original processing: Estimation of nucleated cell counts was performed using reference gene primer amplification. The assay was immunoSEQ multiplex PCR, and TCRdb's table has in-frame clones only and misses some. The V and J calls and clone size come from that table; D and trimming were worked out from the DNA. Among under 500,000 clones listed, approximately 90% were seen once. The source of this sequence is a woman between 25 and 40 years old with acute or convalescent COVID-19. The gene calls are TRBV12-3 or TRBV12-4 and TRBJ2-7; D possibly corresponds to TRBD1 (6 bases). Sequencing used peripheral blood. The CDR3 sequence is CASSPHRDHEQYF. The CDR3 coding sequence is TGTGCCAGCAGCCCACACAGGGACCACGAGCAGTACTTC.